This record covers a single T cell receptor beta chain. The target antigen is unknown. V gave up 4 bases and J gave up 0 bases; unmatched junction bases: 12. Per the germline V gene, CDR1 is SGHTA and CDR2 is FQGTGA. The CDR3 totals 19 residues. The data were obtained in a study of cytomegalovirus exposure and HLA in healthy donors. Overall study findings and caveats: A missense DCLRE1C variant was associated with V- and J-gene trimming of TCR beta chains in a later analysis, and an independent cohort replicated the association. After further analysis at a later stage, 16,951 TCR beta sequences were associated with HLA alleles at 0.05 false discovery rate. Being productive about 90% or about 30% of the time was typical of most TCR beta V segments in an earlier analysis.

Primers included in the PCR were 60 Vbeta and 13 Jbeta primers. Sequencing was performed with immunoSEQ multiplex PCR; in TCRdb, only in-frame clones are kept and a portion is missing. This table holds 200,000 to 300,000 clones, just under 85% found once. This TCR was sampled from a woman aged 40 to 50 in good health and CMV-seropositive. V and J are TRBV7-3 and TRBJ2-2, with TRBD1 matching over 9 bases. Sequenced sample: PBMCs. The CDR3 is CASSSPADRGPANTGELFF. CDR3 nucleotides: TGTGCCAGCAGCTCTCCCGCGGACAGGGGACCCGCGAACACCGGGGAGCTGTTTTTT.